These T cell receptor beta chains were read from a single sample in a study of T cells after yellow fever vaccination. TCRdb re-derived calls from the 5' RACE reads in MiXCR, one entry per CDR3 protein. Here the sample spans 250,000 or so distinct CDR3 sequences, less than 7.5% being singletons. Sample: CD4+ T cells sorted from PBMCs, taken on the day of the yellow fever booster vaccination. These receptors were taken from a man aged 25 to 45 who received the YFV17D yellow fever vaccine. Both conserved end residues are part of each CDR3. D genes are given only for firm matches. Clone size is shown for a subset of rows, as once, few, many or a class of expanded clone.

abundance: few; j_gene: TRBJ1-1; v_gene: TRBV20-1; d_gene: NA; CDR3aa: CSAGPPGLNTEAFF; CDR3nt: TGCAGTGCTGGCCCCCCAGGGCTGAACACTGAAGCTTTCTTT
abundance: NA; j_gene: TRBJ2-4; v_gene: TRBV29-1; d_gene: NA; CDR3aa: CSVEDSTNYIQYF; CDR3nt: TGCAGCGTTGAAGACTCAACTAATTATATTCAGTACTTC
abundance: many; j_gene: TRBJ2-2; v_gene: TRBV7-2; d_gene: TRBD2; CDR3aa: CASSFTAGANTGELFF; CDR3nt: TGTGCCAGCAGCTTTACAGCGGGAGCGAACACCGGGGAGCTGTTTTTT
abundance: many; j_gene: TRBJ2-7; v_gene: TRBV10-3; d_gene: TRBD2; CDR3aa: CAIRGEAGSRYEQYF; CDR3nt: TGTGCCATCAGGGGGGAAGCGGGATCCAGATACGAGCAGTACTTC
abundance: NA; j_gene: TRBJ2-5; v_gene: TRBV7-2; d_gene: NA; CDR3aa: CASSLVITQETQYF; CDR3nt: TGTGCCAGCAGCTTAGTCATCACCCAAGAGACCCAGTACTTC
abundance: few; j_gene: TRBJ2-3; v_gene: TRBV20-1; d_gene: NA; CDR3aa: CSAGRLTDTQYF; CDR3nt: TGCAGTGCTGGCCGGCTCACAGATACGCAGTATTTT
abundance: NA; j_gene: TRBJ2-5; v_gene: TRBV19; d_gene: NA; CDR3aa: CASSARILQETQYF; CDR3nt: TGTGCCAGTAGTGCCCGGATCCTACAAGAGACCCAGTACTTC
abundance: few; j_gene: TRBJ1-5; v_gene: TRBV6-2/TRBV6-3; d_gene: NA; CDR3aa: CASSSVRGGQPQHF; CDR3nt: TGTGCCAGCAGTTCGGTCAGGGGTGGTCAGCCCCAGCATTTT
abundance: many; j_gene: TRBJ2-1; v_gene: TRBV5-1; d_gene: NA; CDR3aa: CASSLGGIAYNEQFF; CDR3nt: TGCGCCAGCAGCTTAGGCGGGATCGCATACAATGAGCAGTTCTTC
abundance: many; j_gene: TRBJ2-7; v_gene: TRBV30; d_gene: TRBD1; CDR3aa: CAWSGMTGESYEQYF; CDR3nt: TGTGCCTGGAGTGGGATGACAGGGGAATCCTACGAGCAGTACTTC
abundance: many; j_gene: TRBJ1-4; v_gene: TRBV20-1; d_gene: NA; CDR3aa: CSAPGTPTNEKLFF; CDR3nt: TGCAGTGCTCCCGGGACACCAACTAATGAAAAACTGTTTTTT
abundance: many; j_gene: TRBJ2-1; v_gene: TRBV9; d_gene: TRBD2; CDR3aa: CASSTGLADYNEQFF; CDR3nt: TGTGCCAGCAGCACGGGACTAGCAGATTACAATGAGCAGTTCTTC
abundance: few; j_gene: TRBJ1-1; v_gene: TRBV23-1; d_gene: TRBD1; CDR3aa: CASIRDRGTEAFF; CDR3nt: TGCGCCAGCATCCGGGACAGAGGCACTGAAGCTTTCTTT
abundance: many; j_gene: TRBJ1-1; v_gene: TRBV18; d_gene: NA; CDR3aa: CASSPETTEAFF; CDR3nt: TGTGCCAGCTCACCGGAGACCACTGAAGCTTTCTTT
abundance: few; j_gene: TRBJ2-7; v_gene: TRBV5-1; d_gene: TRBD2; CDR3aa: CASSPRTSGTYEQYF; CDR3nt: TGCGCCAGCAGCCCAAGGACTAGCGGGACCTACGAGCAGTACTTC
abundance: many; j_gene: TRBJ2-3; v_gene: TRBV29-1; d_gene: TRBD1; CDR3aa: CSVGQGTDTQYF; CDR3nt: TGCAGCGTAGGACAGGGGACAGATACGCAGTATTTT
abundance: many; j_gene: TRBJ1-5; v_gene: TRBV7-8; d_gene: NA; CDR3aa: CASSLHGDRNQPQHF; CDR3nt: TGTGCCAGCAGCTTACATGGGGATCGCAATCAGCCCCAGCATTTT
abundance: few; j_gene: TRBJ2-3; v_gene: TRBV20-1; d_gene: NA; CDR3aa: CSARDWRLASTDTQYF; CDR3nt: TGCAGTGCTAGAGATTGGAGACTCGCTAGCACAGATACGCAGTATTTT
abundance: many; j_gene: TRBJ2-3; v_gene: TRBV12-3/TRBV12-4; d_gene: NA; CDR3aa: CASRGSIDTQYF; CDR3nt: TGTGCCAGCAGGGGGTCGATTGATACGCAGTATTTT
abundance: few; j_gene: TRBJ2-5; v_gene: TRBV20-1; d_gene: TRBD2; CDR3aa: CSARGASGTEETQYF; CDR3nt: TGCAGTGCTAGAGGCGCTAGCGGGACCGAAGAGACCCAGTACTTC
abundance: few; j_gene: TRBJ1-2; v_gene: TRBV5-1; d_gene: NA; CDR3aa: CASKTDMPADGYTF; CDR3nt: TGCGCCAGCAAAACGGACATGCCGGCTGATGGCTACACCTTC
abundance: few; j_gene: TRBJ1-2; v_gene: TRBV15; d_gene: NA; CDR3aa: CATSRDLGFKYGYTF; CDR3nt: TGTGCCACCAGCAGAGATTTGGGTTTTAAGTATGGCTACACCTTC
abundance: many; j_gene: TRBJ1-2; v_gene: TRBV5-1; d_gene: TRBD1; CDR3aa: CASSNDGTGYGYTF; CDR3nt: TGCGCCAGCAGCAATGACGGGACAGGCTATGGCTACACCTTC
abundance: NA; j_gene: TRBJ2-7; v_gene: TRBV7-2; d_gene: NA; CDR3aa: CASSPIQGYEQYF; CDR3nt: TGTGCCAGCAGCCCAATACAGGGCTACGAGCAGTACTTC
abundance: many; j_gene: TRBJ2-5; v_gene: TRBV12-3/TRBV12-4; d_gene: TRBD1; CDR3aa: CATQRQGQETQYF; CDR3nt: TGTGCCACCCAAAGACAGGGCCAAGAGACCCAGTACTTC
abundance: NA; j_gene: TRBJ1-1; v_gene: TRBV7-2; d_gene: NA; CDR3aa: CASSTKQGGNTEAFF; CDR3nt: TGTGCCAGCAGCACTAAACAGGGTGGGAACACTGAAGCTTTCTTT
abundance: few; j_gene: TRBJ2-1; v_gene: TRBV28; d_gene: NA; CDR3aa: CASSLFWPSNEQFF; CDR3nt: TGTGCCAGCAGTTTATTTTGGCCCTCCAATGAGCAGTTCTTC
abundance: many; j_gene: TRBJ2-1; v_gene: TRBV12-3/TRBV12-4; d_gene: NA; CDR3aa: CASSLAGSAYNEQFF; CDR3nt: TGTGCCAGCAGTTTAGCGGGTAGCGCATACAATGAGCAGTTCTTC
abundance: few; j_gene: TRBJ2-5; v_gene: TRBV9; d_gene: NA; CDR3aa: CASSDGSGETQYF; CDR3nt: TGTGCCAGCAGCGATGGGAGTGGAGAGACCCAGTACTTC